The clone carrying this T cell receptor (beta chain) was seen more than once but under ten times. V shed 6 bases and J 4 bases; nucleotides not matched to a gene: 6. This CDR3 is built from 15 residues. The sample comes from a study of blood T cells in healthy people across ages. The authors ran a second PCR of roughly 6 to 12 cycles using a sample-barcoded 5' primer and a J-beta primer mix. Unique molecular identifiers of 12 random nucleotides labeled each cDNA. TCRdb itself ran the 5' RACE reads through MiXCR, one entry per CDR3 protein. The table shows 1.5 million to 2 million distinct CDR3 sequences, with approximately 30% occurring only once.

The TCR comes from a woman in her 30s in good health. This sequence joins TRBV12-3 or TRBV12-4 and TRBJ1-5; 10 nucleotides agree with TRBD1. The source material was blood. The CDR3 sequence is CASRIGTGENQPQHF. CDR3 coding DNA: TGTGCCAGCAGAATCGGGACAGGGGAAAATCAGCCCCAGCATTTT.